These T cell receptor beta chains were read from a single sample in a study of cytomegalovirus exposure and HLA in healthy donors. Clones were read by immunoSEQ multiplex PCR, and TCRdb kept only the in-frame ones, dropping some. The sample has 96,000 or so clones; approximately 72% are singletons. The sample taken for sequencing was PBMCs. These receptors were taken from a woman in her seventies in good health and CMV-seropositive. Both conserved end residues are trimmed from each CDR3.

J | V | CDR3
TRBJ2-2 | TRBV7-9 | ASSSQLAGNTGELF
TRBJ2-5 | TRBV5-5 | ASWTGGKETQY
TRBJ2-7 | TRBV5-5 | ASSRDSYEQY
TRBJ2-7 | TRBV30 | AWRAGTYEQY
TRBJ2-1 | TRBV6-1 | ASSRDRVSYNEQF
TRBJ2-3 | TRBV5-1 | ASSPAGVTDTQY
TRBJ2-1 | TRBV19 | ASSIQGLADNEQF
TRBJ2-4 | TRBV28 | ASSLWAAGEAKNIQY
TRBJ2-3 | TRBV5-1 | ASSLFPETTDTQY
TRBJ1-4 | TRBV6-6 | ASSSQGMTNEKLF
TRBJ2-3 | TRBV5-1 | ASSPGLAGGTDTQY
TRBJ2-2 | TRBV5-1 | ASSFTGANTGELF
TRBJ2-5 | TRBV5-6 | ASSYGQGLY
TRBJ1-2 | TRBV14 | ASSQTYRGGYT
TRBJ1-2 | TRBV29-1 | SVGRQGAWDGYT
TRBJ2-7 | TRBV28 | ASRITGTGHEQY
TRBJ2-1 | TRBV11-3 | ASSFSGAGNEQF
TRBJ2-7 | TRBV2 | ASKPAAARYEQY
TRBJ1-4 | TRBV19 | ASSMRKAGAEKLF
TRBJ2-7 | TRBV6-4 | ATNRGSTYEQY
TRBJ1-5 | TRBV6-6 | ASSFRTGGNQPQH
TRBJ2-2 | TRBV7-3 | ASSLQGNTGELF
TRBJ1-2 | TRBV6-6 | ATSDRGHGYT
TRBJ2-2 | TRBV7-9 | ASSFSGTNTGELF
TRBJ1-4 | TRBV2 | ADKTGLLGEKLF
TRBJ2-1 | TRBV5-1 | ASSETWAGTSGLHNEQF
TRBJ2-1 | TRBV7-8 | ASSQTGGAYNEQF
TRBJ2-3 | TRBV27 | ASSFSPGQGGDTQY
TRBJ2-5 | TRBV7-9 | ASSLPSGGREETQY
TRBJ1-5 | TRBV18 | ASSPLGTGGQPQH
TRBJ2-1 | TRBV7-2 | ASSLEGSNSYNEQF
TRBJ1-1 | TRBV20-1 | SARDLEAF
TRBJ2-1 | TRBV6-4 | ASSPLAGLVDEQF
TRBJ1-4 | TRBV6-1 | ASMGGKLF
TRBJ2-1 | TRBV7-9 | ASRANPGTSVVDNEQF
TRBJ2-5 | TRBV7-9 | SSSLGLGTETQY
TRBJ1-2 | TRBV28 | ASETGVNYGYT
TRBJ1-1 | TRBV11-2 | ASSQGTGPTEAF
TRBJ1-4 | TRBV2 | ASKYGARVEKLF
TRBJ1-2 | TRBV18 | ASSPGGDYGYT
TRBJ2-1 | TRBV18 | ASSPPSGRWQF
TRBJ1-3 | TRBV6-5 | ASRKEFQSDTIY
TRBJ2-5 | TRBV28 | ASRRTGQETQY
TRBJ1-6 | TRBV9 | ASRDEVLNDSPLH
TRBJ2-3 | TRBV4-3 | ASSHGGTADTDTQY